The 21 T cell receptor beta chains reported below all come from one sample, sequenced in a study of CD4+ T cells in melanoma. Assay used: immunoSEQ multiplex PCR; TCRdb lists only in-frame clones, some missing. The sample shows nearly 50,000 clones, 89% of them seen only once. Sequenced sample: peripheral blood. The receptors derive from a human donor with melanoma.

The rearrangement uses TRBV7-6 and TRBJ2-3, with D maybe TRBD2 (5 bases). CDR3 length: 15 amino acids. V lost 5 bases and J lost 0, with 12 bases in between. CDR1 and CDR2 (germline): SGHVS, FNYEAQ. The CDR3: CASSSDWTSTDTQYF. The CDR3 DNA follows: TGTGCCAGCAGCAGTGACTGGACTAGCACAGATACGCAGTATTTT.

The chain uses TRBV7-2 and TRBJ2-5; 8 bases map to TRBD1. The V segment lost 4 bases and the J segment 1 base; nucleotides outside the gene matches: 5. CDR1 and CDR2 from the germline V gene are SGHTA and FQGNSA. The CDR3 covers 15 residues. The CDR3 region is CASSSYGTGQETQYF. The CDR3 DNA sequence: TGTGCCAGCAGCTCCTACGGGACAGGCCAAGAGACCCAGTACTTC.

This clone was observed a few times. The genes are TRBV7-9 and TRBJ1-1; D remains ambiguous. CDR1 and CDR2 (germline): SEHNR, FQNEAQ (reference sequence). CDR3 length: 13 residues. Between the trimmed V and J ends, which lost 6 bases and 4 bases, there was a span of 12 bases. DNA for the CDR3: TGTGCCAGCAGTGATACCGGGAGCACTGAAGCTTTCTTT. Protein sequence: CASSDTGSTEAFF.

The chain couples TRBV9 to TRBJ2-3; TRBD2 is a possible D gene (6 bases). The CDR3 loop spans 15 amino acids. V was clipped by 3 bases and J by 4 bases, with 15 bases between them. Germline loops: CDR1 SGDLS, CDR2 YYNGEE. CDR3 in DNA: TGTGCCAGCAGCGGAATGCGGGAATCCGCAGATACGCAGTATTTT. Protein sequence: CASSGMRESADTQYF.

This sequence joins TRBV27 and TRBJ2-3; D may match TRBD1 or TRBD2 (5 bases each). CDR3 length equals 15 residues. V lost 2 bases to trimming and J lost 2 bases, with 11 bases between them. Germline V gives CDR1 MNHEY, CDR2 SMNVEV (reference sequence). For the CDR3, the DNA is TGTGCCAGCAGTTTAGGGACCGGGTACACAGATACGCAGTATTTT. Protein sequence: CASSLGTGYTDTQYF.

CDR3 amino acids: CASSFELDTQYF. The CDR3 coding sequence is TGTGCCAGCAGCTTCGAGCTCGATACGCAGTATTTT. The V gene is TRBV7-8, the J gene TRBJ2-3; D is ambiguous. Germline CDR1 SGHVS, CDR2 FQNEAQ. The CDR3 totals 12 residues. Trimming took 3 bases from V and 6 from J, leaving 7 bases between them.

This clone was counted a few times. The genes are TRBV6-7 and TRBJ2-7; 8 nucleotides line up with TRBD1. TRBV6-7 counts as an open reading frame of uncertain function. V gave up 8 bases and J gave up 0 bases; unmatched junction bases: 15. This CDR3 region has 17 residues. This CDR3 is CASLTLQGAGYSYEQYF. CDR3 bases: TGTGCCAGCCTAACCCTTCAGGGGGCAGGGTACTCCTACGAGCAGTACTTC.

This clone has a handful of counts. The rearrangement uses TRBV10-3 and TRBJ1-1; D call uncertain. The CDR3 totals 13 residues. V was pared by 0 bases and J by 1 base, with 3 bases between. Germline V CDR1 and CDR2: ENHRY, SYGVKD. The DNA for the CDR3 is TGTGCCATCAGTGAGTCGCAGAACACTGAAGCTTTCTTT. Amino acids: CAISESQNTEAFF.

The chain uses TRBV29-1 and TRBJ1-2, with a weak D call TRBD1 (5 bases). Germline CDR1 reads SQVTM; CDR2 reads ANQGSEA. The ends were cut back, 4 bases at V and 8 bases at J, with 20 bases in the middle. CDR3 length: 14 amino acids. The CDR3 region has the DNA TGCAGCGTTGCCGGGGCGGAGGGGCAGTTGGGCTACACCTTC. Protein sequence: CSVAGAEGQLGYTF.

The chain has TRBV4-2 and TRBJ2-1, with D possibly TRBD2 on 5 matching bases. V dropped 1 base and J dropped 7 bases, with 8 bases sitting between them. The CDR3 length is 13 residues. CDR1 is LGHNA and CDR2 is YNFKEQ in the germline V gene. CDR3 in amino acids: CASSQVERNEQFF. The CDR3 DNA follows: TGTGCCAGCAGCCAAGTCGAGCGGAATGAGCAGTTCTTC.

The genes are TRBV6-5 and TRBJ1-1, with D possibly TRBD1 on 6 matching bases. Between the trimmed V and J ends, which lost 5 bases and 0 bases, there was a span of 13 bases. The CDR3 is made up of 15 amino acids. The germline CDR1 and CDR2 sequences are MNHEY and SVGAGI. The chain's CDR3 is CASSTLQGMNTEAFF. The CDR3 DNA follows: TGTGCCAGCAGTACCCTGCAGGGGATGAACACTGAAGCTTTCTTT.

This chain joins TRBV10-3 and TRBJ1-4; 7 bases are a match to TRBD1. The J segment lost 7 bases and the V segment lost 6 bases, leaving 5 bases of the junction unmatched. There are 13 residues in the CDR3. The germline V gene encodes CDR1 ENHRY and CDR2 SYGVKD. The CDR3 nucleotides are TGTGCCATCAGGCCACAGGGGACTGAAAAACTGTTTTTT. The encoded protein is CAIRPQGTEKLFF.

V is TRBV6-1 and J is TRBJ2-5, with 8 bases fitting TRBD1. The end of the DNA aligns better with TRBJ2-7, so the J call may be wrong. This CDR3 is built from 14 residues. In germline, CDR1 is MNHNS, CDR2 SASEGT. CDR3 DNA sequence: TGTGCCAGCAGTGTACTAGACAGGGGAGGCGAGCAGTACTTC. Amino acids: CASSVLDRGGEQYF.

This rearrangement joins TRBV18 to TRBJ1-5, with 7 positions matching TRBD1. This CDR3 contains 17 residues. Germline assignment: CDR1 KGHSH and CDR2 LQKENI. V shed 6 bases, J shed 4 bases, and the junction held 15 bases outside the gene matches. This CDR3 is CASSKAQGGFSNQPQHF. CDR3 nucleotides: TGTGCCAGCTCCAAAGCCCAGGGGGGCTTTAGTAATCAGCCCCAGCATTTT. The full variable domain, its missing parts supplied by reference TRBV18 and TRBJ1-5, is NAGVMQNPRHLVRRRGQEARLRCSPMKGHSHVYWYRQLPEEGLKFMVYLQKENIIDESGMPKERFSAEFPKEGPSILRIQQVVRGDSAAYFCASSKAQGGFSNQPQHFGDGTRLSIL.

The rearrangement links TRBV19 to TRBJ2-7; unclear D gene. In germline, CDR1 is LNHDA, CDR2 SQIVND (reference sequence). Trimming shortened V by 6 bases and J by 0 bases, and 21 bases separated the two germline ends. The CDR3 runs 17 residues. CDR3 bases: TGTGCCAGTAGCCTTGAGTACTCACCTTTCAGCTCCTACGAGCAGTACTTC. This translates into CASSLEYSPFSSYEQYF.

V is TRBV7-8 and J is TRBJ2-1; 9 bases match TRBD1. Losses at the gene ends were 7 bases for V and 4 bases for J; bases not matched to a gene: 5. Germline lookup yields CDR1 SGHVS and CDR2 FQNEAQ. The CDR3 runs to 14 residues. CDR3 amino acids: CASTTGGIYNEQFF. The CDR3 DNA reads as TGTGCCAGCACCACAGGGGGCATATACAATGAGCAGTTCTTC.

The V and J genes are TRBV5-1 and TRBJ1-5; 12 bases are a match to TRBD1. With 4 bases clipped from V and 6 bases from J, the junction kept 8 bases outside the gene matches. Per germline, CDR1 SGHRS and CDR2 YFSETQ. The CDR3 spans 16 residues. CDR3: CASSPSGQGAGQPQHF. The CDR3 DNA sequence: TGCGCCAGCAGCCCCTCGGGACAGGGGGCGGGTCAGCCCCAGCATTTT.

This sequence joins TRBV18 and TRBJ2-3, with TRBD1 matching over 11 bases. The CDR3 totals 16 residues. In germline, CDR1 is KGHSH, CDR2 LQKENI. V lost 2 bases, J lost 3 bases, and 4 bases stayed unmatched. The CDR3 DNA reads TGTGCCAGCTCACCAGGACAGGGGGCGAAGACAGATACGCAGTATTTT. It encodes CASSPGQGAKTDTQYF.

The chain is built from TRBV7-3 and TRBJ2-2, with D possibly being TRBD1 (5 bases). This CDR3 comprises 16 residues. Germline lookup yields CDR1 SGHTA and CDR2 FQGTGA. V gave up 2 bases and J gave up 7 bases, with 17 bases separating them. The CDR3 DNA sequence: TGTGCCAGCAGCTTAGTGGGCGGCAGGGCAATCGGGGAGCTGTTTTTT. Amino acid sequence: CASSLVGGRAIGELFF. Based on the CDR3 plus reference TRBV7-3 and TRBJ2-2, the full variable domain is GAGVSQTPSNKVTEKGKYVELRCDPISGHTALYWYRQSLGQGPEFLIYFQGTGAADDSGLPNDRFFAVRPEGSVSTLKIQRTERGDSAVYLCASSLVGGRAIGELFFGEGSRLTVL.

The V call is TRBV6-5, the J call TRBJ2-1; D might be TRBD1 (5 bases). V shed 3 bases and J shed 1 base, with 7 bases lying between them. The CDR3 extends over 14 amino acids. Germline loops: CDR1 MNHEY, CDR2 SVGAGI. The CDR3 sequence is CASSYAGSYNEQFF. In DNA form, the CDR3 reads TGTGCCAGCAGTTATGCAGGGTCCTACAATGAGCAGTTCTTC.

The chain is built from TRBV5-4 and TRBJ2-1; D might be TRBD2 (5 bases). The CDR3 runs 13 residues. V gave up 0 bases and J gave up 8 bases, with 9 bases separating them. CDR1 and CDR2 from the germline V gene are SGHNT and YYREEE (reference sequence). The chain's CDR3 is CASSLEVGDEQFF. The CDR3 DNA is TGTGCCAGCAGCTTGGAGGTGGGAGATGAGCAGTTCTTC. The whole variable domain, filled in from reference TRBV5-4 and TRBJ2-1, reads ETGVTQSPTHLIKTRGQQVTLRCSSQSGHNTVSWYQQALGQGPQFIFQYYREEENGRGNFPPRFSGLQFPNYSSELNVNALELDDSALYLCASSLEVGDEQFFGPGTRLTVL.